These T cell receptor beta chains were read from a single sample in a study of T cell responses to AZD1222 COVID-19 vaccine. Here immunoSEQ multiplex PCR was the method, and the copy in TCRdb shows in-frame clones only, minus some. In the table there are about 130,000 clones, roughly 90% of which are singletons. Sequenced material: peripheral blood, taken 28 days after the second AZD1222 dose. All receptors come from an adult who received the AZD1222 COVID-19 vaccine. CDR3s include the opening cysteine and the closing phenylalanine or tryptophan. Each record gives: J gene, clone size, D gene, V gene, CDR3 protein, CDR3 DNA. The D gene is left open where the match is weak. Size is stated for part of the rows, as once, few or many counts, or as a class when the clone is expanded.

>TRBJ2-3|-|TRBD1|TRBV18
CAGNRGRMDTQYF
TGTGCCGGTAACAGGGGGCGAATGGATACGCAGTATTTT
>TRBJ2-7|-|-|TRBV25-1
CASSALWGSSYEQYF
TGTGCCAGCAGTGCCCTATGGGGAAGCTCCTACGAGCAGTACTTC
>TRBJ1-1|-|-|TRBV27
CASSPARGGTEAFF
TGTGCCAGCAGTCCGGCCCGAGGGGGCACTGAAGCTTTCTTT
>TRBJ1-2|-|-|TRBV5-5
CASSGIGYFKYGYTF
TGTGCCAGCAGCGGGATAGGGTATTTCAAGTATGGCTACACCTTC
>TRBJ2-5|few|TRBD2|TRBV7-9
CASSLEPGLAGGPRETQYF
TGTGCCAGCAGCTTAGAGCCGGGACTAGCGGGAGGGCCGAGGGAGACCCAGTACTTC
>TRBJ1-2|-|TRBD1|TRBV6-6
CASSMDRAGGYTF
TGTGCCAGCAGTATGGACAGGGCGGGTGGCTACACCTTC
>TRBJ1-1|-|-|TRBV6-5
CASSYSTGNTEAFF
TGTGCCAGCAGTTACTCGACGGGGAACACTGAAGCTTTCTTT
>TRBJ1-1|-|TRBD1|TRBV7-2
CASSLAGTGMYTEAFF
TGTGCCAGCAGCTTAGCTGGGACAGGGATGTACACTGAAGCTTTCTTT
>TRBJ1-5|-|-|TRBV4-1
CASSPDPGGLSNQPQHF
TGCGCCAGCAGCCCCGACCCCGGGGGGCTAAGCAATCAGCCCCAGCATTTT
>TRBJ1-2|-|-|TRBV7-6
CASSLATQGRGYGYTF
TGTGCCAGCAGCTTAGCGACGCAGGGTCGGGGCTATGGCTACACCTTC
>TRBJ2-7|-|-|TRBV7-9
CASSFSYRVGEQYF
TGTGCCAGCAGCTTCTCATACAGGGTGGGCGAGCAGTACTTC
>TRBJ1-2|-|TRBD1|TRBV6-5
CASTRVRGNYGYTF
TGTGCCAGCACCCGAGTCAGGGGGAACTATGGCTACACCTTC